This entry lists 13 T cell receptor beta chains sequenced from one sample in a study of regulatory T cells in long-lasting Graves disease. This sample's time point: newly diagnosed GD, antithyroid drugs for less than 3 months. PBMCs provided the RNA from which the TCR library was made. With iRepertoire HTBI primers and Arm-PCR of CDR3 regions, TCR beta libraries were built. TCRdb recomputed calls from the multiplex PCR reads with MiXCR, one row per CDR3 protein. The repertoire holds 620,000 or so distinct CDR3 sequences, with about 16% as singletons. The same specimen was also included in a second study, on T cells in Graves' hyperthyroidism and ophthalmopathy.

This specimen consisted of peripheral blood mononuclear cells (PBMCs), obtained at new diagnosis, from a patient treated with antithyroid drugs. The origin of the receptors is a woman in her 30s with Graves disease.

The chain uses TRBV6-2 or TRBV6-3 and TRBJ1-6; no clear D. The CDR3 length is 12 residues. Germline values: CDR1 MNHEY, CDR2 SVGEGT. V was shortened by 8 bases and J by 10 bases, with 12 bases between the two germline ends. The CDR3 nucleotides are TGTGCCAGCGGGTTCGGGGAGTCACCCCTCCACTTT. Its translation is CASGFGESPLHF.

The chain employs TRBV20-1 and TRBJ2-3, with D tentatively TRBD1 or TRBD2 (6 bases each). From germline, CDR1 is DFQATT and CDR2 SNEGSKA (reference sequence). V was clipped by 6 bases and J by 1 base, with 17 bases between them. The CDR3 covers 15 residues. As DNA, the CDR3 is TGCAGTGCCCTCAACAGGGAGGTGGGCACAGATACGCAGTATTTT. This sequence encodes CSALNREVGTDTQYF.

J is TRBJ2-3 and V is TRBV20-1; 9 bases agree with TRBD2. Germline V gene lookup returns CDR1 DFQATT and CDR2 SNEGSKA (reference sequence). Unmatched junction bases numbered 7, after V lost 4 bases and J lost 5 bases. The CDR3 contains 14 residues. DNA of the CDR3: TGCAGTGCTAATCGGCGGGAGGGCCAAGATACGCAGTATTTT. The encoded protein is CSANRREGQDTQYF.

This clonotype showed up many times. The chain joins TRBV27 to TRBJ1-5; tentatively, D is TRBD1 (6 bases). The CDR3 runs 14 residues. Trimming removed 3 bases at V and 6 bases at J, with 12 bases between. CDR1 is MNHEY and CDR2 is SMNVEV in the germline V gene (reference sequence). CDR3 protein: CASSLLGGGQPQHF. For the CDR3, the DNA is TGTGCCAGCAGTTTGTTGGGGGGCGGTCAGCCCCAGCATTTT.

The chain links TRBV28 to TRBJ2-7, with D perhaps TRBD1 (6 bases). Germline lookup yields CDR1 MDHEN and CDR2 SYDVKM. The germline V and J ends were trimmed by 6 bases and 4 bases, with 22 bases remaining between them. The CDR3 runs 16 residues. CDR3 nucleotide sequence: TGTGCCAGCAGGCTACAGGGTGGAGCCTCCTCTTACGAGCAGTACTTC. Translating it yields CASRLQGGASSYEQYF.

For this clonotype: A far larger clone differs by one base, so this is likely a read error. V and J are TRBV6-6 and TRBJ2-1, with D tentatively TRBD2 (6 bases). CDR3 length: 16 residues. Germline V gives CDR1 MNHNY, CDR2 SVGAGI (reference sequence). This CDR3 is CACSYSGVSSYNEQFF. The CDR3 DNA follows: TGTGCCTGCAGTTACTCGGGGGTAAGCTCCTACAATGAGCAGTTCTTC.

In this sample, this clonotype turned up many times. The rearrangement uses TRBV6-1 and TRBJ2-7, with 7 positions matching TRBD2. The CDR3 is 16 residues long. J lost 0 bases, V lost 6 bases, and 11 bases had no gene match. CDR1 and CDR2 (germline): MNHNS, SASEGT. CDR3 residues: CASRDWGGKSSYEQYF. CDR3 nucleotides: TGTGCCAGCAGGGACTGGGGAGGGAAGAGCTCCTACGAGCAGTACTTC.

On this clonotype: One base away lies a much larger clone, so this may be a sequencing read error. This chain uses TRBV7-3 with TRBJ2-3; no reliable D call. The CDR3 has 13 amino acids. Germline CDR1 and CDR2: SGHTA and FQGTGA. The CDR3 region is CASSSHSTDTQNF. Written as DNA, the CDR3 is TGTGCCAGCAGCAGCCACAGCACAGATACGCAGAATTTT.

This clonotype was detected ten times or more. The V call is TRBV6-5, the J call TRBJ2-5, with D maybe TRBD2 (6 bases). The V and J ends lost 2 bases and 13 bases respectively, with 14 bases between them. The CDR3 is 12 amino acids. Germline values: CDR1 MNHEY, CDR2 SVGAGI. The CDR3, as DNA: TGTGCCAGCAGTTACAAGGAGCGGGCTTTGTACTTC. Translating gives CASSYKERALYF.

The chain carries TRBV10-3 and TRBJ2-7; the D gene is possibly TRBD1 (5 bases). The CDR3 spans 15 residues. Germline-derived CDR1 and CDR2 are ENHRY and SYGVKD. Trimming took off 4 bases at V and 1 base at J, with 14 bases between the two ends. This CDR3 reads CAISGSADSSYEQYF. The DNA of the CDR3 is TGTGCCATCAGTGGGTCGGCAGACAGTTCCTACGAGCAGTACTTC.

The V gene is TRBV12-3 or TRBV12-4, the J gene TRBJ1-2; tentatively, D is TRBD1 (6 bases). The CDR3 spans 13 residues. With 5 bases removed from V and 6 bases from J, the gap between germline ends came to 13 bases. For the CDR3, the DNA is TGTGCCAGCAGTCCCCAGGGGCGGCATGGCTACACCTTC. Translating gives CASSPQGRHGYTF.

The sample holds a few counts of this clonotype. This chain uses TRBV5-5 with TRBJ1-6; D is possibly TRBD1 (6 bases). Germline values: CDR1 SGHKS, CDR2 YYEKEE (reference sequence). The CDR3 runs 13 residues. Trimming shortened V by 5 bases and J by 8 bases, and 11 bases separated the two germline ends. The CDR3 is CASSYRVHSPLHF. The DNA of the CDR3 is TGTGCCAGCAGTTACAGGGTTCATTCACCCCTCCACTTT.

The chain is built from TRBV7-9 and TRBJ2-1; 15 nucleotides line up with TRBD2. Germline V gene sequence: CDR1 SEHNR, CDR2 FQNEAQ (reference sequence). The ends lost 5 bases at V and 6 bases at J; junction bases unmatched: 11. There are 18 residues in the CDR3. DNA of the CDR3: TGTGCCAGCAGCCAAAGCGGGATGGGACTAGCGGGAGGCAATGAGCAGTTCTTC. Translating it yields CASSQSGMGLAGGNEQFF.